The 17 T cell receptor beta chains given below trace back to one sample, sequenced in a study of CD8+CD57+ T cells in acquired aplastic anemia. Genomic DNA templated the TCR beta VDJ and CDR3 profiling. TCRdb analysed the reads with MiXCR anew, one entry per CDR3 protein. The sample lists about 190,000 distinct CDR3 sequences, 50% to 75% occurring once. The source material was sorted CD4+, CD8+, or CD8+CD57+ T cells (not recorded which) from PBMCs. The receptors originated from a human donor with severe aplastic anemia or a healthy control (not recorded which).

V and J are TRBV2 and TRBJ1-1, with 8 bases that match TRBD1. The CDR3 is 14 amino acids. V shed 4 bases, J shed 4 bases, and the junction held 5 bases outside the gene matches. Looked up from germline, CDR1 is SNHLY and CDR2 is FYNNEI. CDR3 amino acids: CASSVGQGSTEAFF. DNA for the CDR3: TGTGCCAGCAGTGTTGGACAGGGAAGCACTGAAGCTTTCTTT.

The rearrangement uses TRBV25-1 and TRBJ2-7, with D possibly called TRBD1 or TRBD2 (5 bases each). The V end lost 6 bases, the J end lost 2 bases, and 17 bases lay between the germline ends. Germline V lookup: CDR1 MGHDK, CDR2 SYGVNS. This CDR3 is built from 15 residues. The chain's CDR3 is CASSLPGDRAYEQYF. The CDR3 DNA sequence: TGTGCCAGCAGCTTGCCCGGGGACCGGGCCTACGAGCAGTACTTC.

The chain couples TRBV5-6 to TRBJ2-3; unclear D gene. V dropped 4 bases and J dropped 2 bases, with 17 bases sitting between them. The length of the CDR3 is 16 residues. CDR1 SGHDT and CDR2 YYEEEE come from the germline V gene. In DNA, the CDR3 is TGTGCCAGCAGCCCGTTTAGGTTTGCGGCCACAGATACGCAGTATTTT. Its protein is CASSPFRFAATDTQYF.

As for this clonotype: Relative to the germline gene, one junction end is altered; a read error may explain this. The chain uses TRBV5-8 and TRBJ1-2; no clear D. Germline CDR1 reads SGHTS; CDR2 reads YDEGEE. This CDR3 comprises 12 residues. DNA for the CDR3: TGCGCCAGCAGCCAAGCAAACTATGGCTACACCTTC. Its translation is CASSQANYGYTF.

This clonotype has a handful of counts. The chain couples TRBV2 to TRBJ2-5; TRBD1 or TRBD2 may be the D gene (5 bases each). The CDR3 covers 15 residues. Germline loops: CDR1 SNHLY, CDR2 FYNNEI. V lost 6 bases to trimming and J lost 5 bases, with 19 bases between them. CDR3 in DNA: TGTGCCAGCAGGCGGGTGGAAGGGGCAGGGGAGACCCAGTACTTC. It specifies CASRRVEGAGETQYF.

The chain couples TRBV7-9 to TRBJ2-1, with D possibly matching TRBD1 (6 bases). The CDR3 is 13 amino acids. Trimming left V 7 bases short and J 4 bases short, with 11 bases between. Germline loops: CDR1 SEHNR, CDR2 FQNEAQ (reference sequence). The CDR3 protein is CASKEGVYNEQFF. The CDR3 DNA sequence: TGTGCCAGCAAAGAGGGGGTTTACAATGAGCAGTTCTTC.

The CDR3 here is CASRYGQGSTDTQYF. In DNA form, the CDR3 reads TGCGCCAGCAGATACGGACAGGGGAGCACAGATACGCAGTATTTT. The chain recombines TRBV5-1 with TRBJ2-3; TRBD1 matches 9 bases. This CDR3 spans 15 amino acids. The V gene end was trimmed by 5 bases and the J gene end by 0 bases; junction bases not matched to a gene: 4. Germline V gene sequence: CDR1 SGHRS, CDR2 YFSETQ.

The table lists this clonotype with a few counts. CDR3 sequence (DNA): TGTGCCAGCAGGCTAGCGGGGGAAGCCGAGCAGTACTTC. Translated, it gives CASRLAGEAEQYF. This rearrangement joins TRBV7-2 to TRBJ2-7; 10 positions agree with TRBD2. V trimming: 6 bases; J trimming: 6 bases; junction bases outside the gene matches: 5. This CDR3 is 13 amino acids long. Per the germline V gene, CDR1 is SGHTA and CDR2 is FQGNSA.

The CDR3 DNA reads as TGTGCCAGCAGCGCCGGGACATCTGCAACTAATGAAAAACTGTTTTTT. Translated: CASSAGTSATNEKLFF. The rearrangement uses TRBV2 and TRBJ1-4; D perhaps matches TRBD1 (6 bases). Trimming took 6 bases from V and 0 from J, leaving 14 bases between them. The CDR3 covers 16 residues. Germline values: CDR1 SNHLY, CDR2 FYNNEI.

J is TRBJ2-1 and V is TRBV7-2, with 10 bases fitting TRBD2. CDR3 length: 14 residues. Per germline, CDR1 SGHTA and CDR2 FQGNSA. V dropped 3 bases and J dropped 10; count of bases not matched to a gene: 6. CDR3 DNA: TGTGCCAGCAGCTTGGGACTAGCGATAGCGGAGCAGTTCTTC. Translated, it gives CASSLGLAIAEQFF.

The chain employs TRBV7-2 and TRBJ2-5, with D perhaps matching TRBD2 (7 bases). Germline V gene lookup returns CDR1 SGHTA and CDR2 FQGNSA. The CDR3 contains 15 residues. V lost 2 bases, J lost 4 bases, and 14 bases lay in between. CDR3 residues: CASSLPGGRRETQYF. For the CDR3, the DNA is TGTGCCAGCAGCTTACCGGGGGGCAGGAGAGAGACCCAGTACTTC.

This clonotype showed up just once. The J gene is TRBJ2-1, the V gene TRBV29-1; a weak D match, TRBD1 (5 bases). With 7 bases removed from V and 7 bases from J, the gap between germline ends came to 20 bases. The CDR3 is 14 residues long. Germline lookup yields CDR1 SQVTM and CDR2 ANQGSEA. The CDR3 sequence: CSAVALDSGNEQFF. DNA of the CDR3: TGCAGCGCAGTGGCTCTCGACAGTGGAAATGAGCAGTTCTTC.

This clonotype was picked up one time. The CDR3 sequence is CASSPSPISGRFAYEQYF. CDR3 sequence (DNA): TGTGCCAGCAGTCCCAGCCCGATTAGCGGGAGATTCGCCTACGAGCAGTACTTC. This chain joins TRBV12-3 or TRBV12-4 and TRBJ2-7, with TRBD2 identical over 9 bases. The CDR3 is 18 amino acids. V dropped 5 bases and J dropped 2; count of bases not matched to a gene: 16.

This clonotype was detected a few times. The genes are TRBV7-9 and TRBJ2-5, with 10 bases identical to TRBD1. This CDR3 contains 16 residues. The ends lost 5 bases at V and 4 bases at J; junction bases unmatched: 10. From germline, CDR1 is SEHNR and CDR2 FQNEAQ (reference sequence). CDR3 DNA sequence: TGTGCCAGCAGCGATCTGACAGGGGGCCGGACAGAGACCCAGTACTTC. It yields the protein CASSDLTGGRTETQYF.

In its sample, this clonotype was seen many times. This chain links TRBV13 with TRBJ1-2, with 8 bases that match TRBD1. The CDR3 consists of 14 residues. The germline V gene has CDR1 PRHDT and CDR2 FYEKMQ (reference sequence). The V gene end was trimmed by 5 bases and the J gene end by 7 bases; junction bases not matched to a gene: 9. CDR3 in amino acids: CASSQYTGGRGYTF. The CDR3 nucleotides read TGTGCCAGCAGCCAATATACAGGGGGTCGTGGCTACACCTTC.

Worth noting for this clonotype: Mismatch with germline at one junction end may stem from a read error. The V gene is TRBV7-9, the J gene TRBJ2-1, with D uncertain. The last part of the DNA fits TRBJ2-5 better; the J call may be wrong. The CDR3 has 14 amino acids. Germline assignment: CDR1 SEHNR and CDR2 FQNEAQ (reference sequence). CDR3 nucleotides: TGTGCCAGCAGCTTATCGTACTGGCAAGAGGCCCAGTACTTC. This encodes CASSLSYWQEAQYF.

This clonotype was observed many times. J is TRBJ2-3 and V is TRBV4-3; D assignment may be TRBD1 or TRBD2 (5 bases each). V lost 4 bases, J lost 6 bases, and 11 bases lay in between. This CDR3 region has 13 residues. The germline V gene has CDR1 LGHNA and CDR2 YSLEER. In DNA form, the CDR3 reads TGCGCCAGCAGCCCTCGGGGCCCGGATACGCAGTATTTT. This codes for CASSPRGPDTQYF.